The 13 T cell receptor beta chains below all came from one sample that was sequenced in a study of T cell responses to AZD1222 COVID-19 vaccine. Only in-frame clones appear in the TCRdb table, and some are missing; sequencing was by immunoSEQ multiplex PCR. The table has fewer than 150,000 clones, roughly 91% seen once. The source was peripheral blood, collected on day 0 of AZD1222 vaccination. The receptors were sampled from an adult in good health.

This rearrangement joins TRBV18 to TRBJ1-1, with 10 bases matching TRBD1. V trimming: 3 bases; J trimming: 3 bases; junction bases outside the gene matches: 10. The CDR3 loop spans 17 amino acids. CDR1 and CDR2 (germline): KGHSH, LQKENI. The CDR3 loop reads CASSPTRQGADYTEAFF. CDR3 coding DNA: TGTGCCAGCTCACCCACCAGACAGGGGGCGGATTACACTGAAGCTTTCTTT.

The rearrangement joins TRBV19 to TRBJ1-4, with a tentative D call TRBD1 (6 bases). The CDR3 length is 16 residues. V was pared by 6 bases and J by 0 bases, with 14 bases between. Per germline, CDR1 LNHDA and CDR2 SQIVND (reference sequence). The CDR3 reads CASRAGTPATNEKLFF. The CDR3 bases are TGTGCCAGTAGAGCCGGGACACCTGCAACTAATGAAAAACTGTTTTTT.

V usage is TRBV9 and J usage is TRBJ2-1, with TRBD1 matching 8 bases. CDR3 size: 16 residues. V was clipped by 0 bases and J by 6 bases; unmatched bases: 8. Germline V gene data show CDR1 as SGDLS and CDR2 as YYNGEE. The chain's CDR3 is CASSVGQGALLNEQFF. The CDR3 DNA follows: TGTGCCAGCAGCGTAGGGCAGGGGGCCCTCCTCAATGAGCAGTTCTTC. Full variable domain (rest looked up from reference TRBV9 and TRBJ2-1): DSGVTQTPKHLITATGQRVTLRCSPRSGDLSVYWYQQSLDQGLQFLIQYYNGEERAKGNILERFSAQQFPDLHSELNLSSLELGDSALYFCASSVGQGALLNEQFFGPGTRLTVL.

The CDR3 sequence is CASSPGDEQYF. The CDR3 bases are TGTGCCAGCAGTCCAGGGGACGAGCAGTACTTC. This chain connects TRBV6-5 to TRBJ2-7; tentative D call: TRBD1 (6 bases). The CDR3 is 11 amino acids. CDR1 is MNHEY, CDR2 SVGAGI, per germline. V dropped 5 bases and J dropped 5 bases, with 7 bases sitting between them.

V usage is TRBV5-1 and J usage is TRBJ2-1; TRBD2 is a possible D gene (6 bases). The CDR3 has 15 amino acids. Per the germline V gene, CDR1 is SGHRS and CDR2 is YFSETQ. Deletions cut 0 bases from V and 6 bases from J, with 13 bases between. The CDR3 is CASSLASAKFNEQFF. Here the CDR3 DNA reads TGCGCCAGCAGCTTGGCTAGCGCGAAGTTCAATGAGCAGTTCTTC.

The rearrangement joins TRBV9 to TRBJ1-3; the match to TRBD1 covers 7 bases. V gave up 4 bases and J gave up 0 bases; unmatched junction bases: 4. Germline CDR1 and CDR2: SGDLS and YYNGEE. The CDR3 consists of 15 residues. CDR3 bases: TGTGCCAGCAGCAAGACAGGGTTCTCTGGAAACACCATATATTTT. Its protein is CASSKTGFSGNTIYF.

V and J are TRBV11-2 and TRBJ1-2; no reliable D call. Trimming cost V 2 bases and J 8 bases, with 9 bases left between them. Germline values: CDR1 SGHAT, CDR2 FQNNGV. The CDR3 sequence is 12 residues long. CDR3 DNA: TGTGCCAGCAGCTTAATACCTTTGGGCTACACCTTC. As protein: CASSLIPLGYTF.

The chain carries TRBV9 and TRBJ2-2, with D unclear. This CDR3 region has 14 residues. V was clipped by 0 bases and J by 4 bases, with 7 bases between them. Per the germline V gene, CDR1 is SGDLS and CDR2 is YYNGEE. The DNA of the CDR3 is TGTGCCAGCAGCGTAGGTCTTGCCACCGGGGAGCTGTTTTTT. Its protein product is CASSVGLATGELFF.

The chain links TRBV19 to TRBJ1-1, with TRBD1 identical over 10 bases. V shed 5 bases and J 1 base; nucleotides not matched to a gene: 4. CDR3 size: 15 residues. Germline CDR1 and CDR2: LNHDA and SQIVND (reference sequence). In DNA, the CDR3 is TGTGCCAGTAGTGGGGGGGACAGGGGGAACACTGAAGCTTTCTTT. The encoded protein is CASSGGDRGNTEAFF.

This sequence joins TRBV27 and TRBJ1-5, with D unresolved. The germline V and J ends were trimmed by 5 bases and 1 base, with 9 bases remaining between them. The CDR3 runs to 14 residues. CDR1 and CDR2 (germline): MNHEY, SMNVEV (reference sequence). CDR3 protein: CASSPVSSNQPQHF. The CDR3, as DNA: TGTGCCAGCAGTCCCGTAAGCAGCAATCAGCCCCAGCATTTT.

The chain carries TRBV19 and TRBJ2-3; 7 nucleotides match TRBD2. The germline gives CDR1 LNHDA, CDR2 SQIVND (reference sequence). J was trimmed by 4 bases and V by 7 bases; bases with no gene match: 8. This CDR3 contains 14 residues. CDR3 coding DNA: TGTGCCAGTAAAGCTAGCGGTTCACCAGATACGCAGTATTTT. Encoded protein: CASKASGSPDTQYF.

This chain links TRBV5-4 with TRBJ1-4; maybe TRBD1 (6 bases). The CDR3 sequence is 15 residues long. Germline-derived CDR1 and CDR2 are SGHNT and YYREEE (reference sequence). Deletions cut 4 bases from V and 7 bases from J, with 17 bases between. CDR3 residues: CASSPGWGQGEKLFF. The DNA for the CDR3 is TGTGCCAGCAGCCCGGGGTGGGGGCAAGGTGAAAAACTGTTTTTT.

This clone was seen a few times. The V gene is TRBV28, the J gene TRBJ1-2; D may be TRBD1 (5 bases). The CDR3 has 15 amino acids. Trimming took 3 bases from V and 4 from J, leaving 15 bases between them. From germline, CDR1 is MDHEN and CDR2 SYDVKM. CDR3 sequence: CASSFPSGGAYGYTF. As DNA, the CDR3 is TGTGCCAGCAGTTTCCCTTCGGGAGGGGCCTATGGCTACACCTTC.